Listed here are 2 T cell receptor beta chains from one sample, sequenced in a study of low-dose radiotherapy and immunotherapy resistance in tumors (dated by TCRdb to between 2022 and 2023). Sequencing used an Illumina MiniSeq. TCRs were amplified with Phusion for 20 PCR cycles, with a constant-region primer paired with the adapter attached to the V primers. TCRdb trimmed the raw reads at Q25, called clones with MiXCR and kept productive beta chains. Every CDR3 protein is listed once, alongside the most common genes and DNA of its rows. The sample profile shows tens of thousands of distinct CDR3 sequences; 12% of them were found once. The ten largest clonotypes hold approximately 6.2% of the sample. Taken with the paper, the label for time point translates to: before trial treatment. Sequences were derived from PBMCs, sampled before treatment. These TCRs come from a female donor with ovarian cancer.

This clonotype was recorded many times. This chain's CDR3 is CASMPGTSSYNEQFF. As DNA, the CDR3 is TGTGCCAGCATGCCAGGGACTAGCTCCTACAATGAGCAGTTCTTC. The rearrangement links TRBV19 to TRBJ2-1; 8 bases are shared with TRBD2. V shed 9 bases and J 0 bases; nucleotides not matched to a gene: 7. This CDR3 comprises 15 residues. The germline V gene encodes CDR1 LNHDA and CDR2 SQIVND (reference sequence). The complete variable domain, with remaining parts taken from reference TRBV19 and TRBJ2-1, reads DGGITQSPKYLFRKEGQNVTLSCEQNLNHDAMYWYRQDPGQGLRLIYYSQIVNDFQKGDIAEGYSVSREKKESFPLTVTSAQKNPTAFYLCASMPGTSSYNEQFFGPGTRLTVL.

The table lists this clonotype with many counts. V gene TRBV15 combines with J gene TRBJ2-7, with D tentatively TRBD2 (5 bases). The CDR3 is 16 residues long. Germline loops: CDR1 LNHNV, CDR2 YYDKDF (reference sequence). Trimming cost V 4 bases and J 5 bases, with 21 bases left between them. CDR3 in DNA: TGTGCCACCAGCAACCCGATAGGGAGTTTCAGGAACGAGCAGTACTTC. Residues: CATSNPIGSFRNEQYF.